The 28 T cell receptor beta chains in this list originate from one sample, sequenced in a study of T cells in Graves' hyperthyroidism and ophthalmopathy (dated by TCRdb to about 2019). Libraries came from multiplex PCR. TCRdb shows the sequencer as Illumina HiSeq 2000. TCR beta CDR3 regions were amplified from RNA transcripts. The first round of RT-PCR for the TCR CDR3 was performed with the HTBI primer set and the Qiagen OneStep RT-PCR kit. TCRdb itself trimmed the public reads at Q25 with fastp, ran MiXCR and retained productive beta chains. Records with the same CDR3 protein are collapsed into one entry carrying the most frequent genes and DNA. The sample table contains around 420,000 distinct CDR3 sequences; only one count was recorded for about 13% of them. The ten largest clones represent 5.3% of the sample. Sample: blood. The source is a woman younger than 30 with Graves' hyperthyroidism.

Many counts were recorded for this clonotype. V gene TRBV14 combines with J gene TRBJ2-5, with 9 nucleotides matching TRBD1. The CDR3 consists of 15 residues. After removal of 0 bases from V and 4 bases from J, the junction contained 3 bases not matched to a gene. Germline assignment: CDR1 SGHDN and CDR2 FVKESK. This CDR3 reads CASSQDTGGVETQYF. The CDR3 coding sequence is TGTGCCAGCAGCCAAGACACAGGGGGCGTAGAGACCCAGTACTTC.

This clonotype was recorded many times. The chain recombines TRBV29-1 with TRBJ1-2, with 7 positions matching TRBD1. CDR1 and CDR2 from the germline V gene are SQVTM and ANQGSEA. The J segment lost 4 bases and the V segment lost 6 bases, leaving 11 bases of the junction unmatched. The CDR3 loop spans 14 amino acids. DNA of the CDR3: TGCAGCGTACCGACAGGGTCGTCGGGCTATGGCTACACCTTC. Translating it yields CSVPTGSSGYGYTF.

This clonotype was detected only a few times. The V and J genes are TRBV24-1 and TRBJ2-7; unclear D gene. The CDR3 totals 14 residues. Trimming removed 4 bases from V and 2 bases from J, with 11 bases in between. Germline CDR1 reads KGHDR; CDR2 reads SFDVKD. CDR3 sequence (DNA): TGTGCCACCAGTGAGACGGGTCCACCCTACGAGCAGTACTTC. Translated, it gives CATSETGPPYEQYF.

This clonotype has a handful of counts. A junction boundary mismatches the germline segment, possibly from a read error. The genes are TRBV5-1 and TRBJ1-4, with TRBD1 matching 10 bases. This CDR3 spans 15 amino acids. CDR1 is SGHRS, CDR2 YFSETQ, per germline. CDR3 sequence reads: CAGSWGTGANEKLFF. The CDR3 region has the DNA TGCGCCGGCAGCTGGGGGACAGGGGCTAATGAAAAACTGTTTTTT.

This clonotype was detected only a few times. This rearrangement joins TRBV5-1 to TRBJ1-2; a weak D match, TRBD1 (5 bases). Trimming took 0 bases from V and 7 from J, leaving 10 bases between them. CDR1 is SGHRS, CDR2 YFSETQ, per germline. The CDR3 covers 13 residues. This chain's CDR3 is CASSLVRDGGYTF. The CDR3 DNA reads TGCGCCAGCAGCTTGGTTCGGGACGGTGGCTACACCTTC. Complete variable domain (other parts from reference TRBV5-1 and TRBJ1-2): KAGVTQTPRYLIKTRGQQVTLSCSPISGHRSVSWYQQTPGQGLQFLFEYFSETQRNKGNFPGRFSGRQFSNSRSEMNVSTLELGDSALYLCASSLVRDGGYTFGSGTRLTVV.

The V and J genes are TRBV20-1 and TRBJ1-3; possible D gene TRBD1, 6 bases. The germline V gene encodes CDR1 DFQATT and CDR2 SNEGSKA (reference sequence). This CDR3 comprises 15 residues. V was clipped by 1 base and J by 4 bases, with 14 bases between them. The CDR3 nucleotides are TGCAGTGCTAGAGGGGGGCGGGGTCTAGGAAACACCATATATTTT. Protein product: CSARGGRGLGNTIYF.

The CDR3 bases are TGTGCCAGCAGCTTGGAGGGCAGGGGGTTGGGCAATCAGCCCCAGCATTTT. Amino acids: CASSLEGRGLGNQPQHF. J is TRBJ1-5 and V is TRBV5-6, with 7 bases matching TRBD1. CDR1 and CDR2 from the germline V gene are SGHDT and YYEEEE. This CDR3 comprises 17 residues. Trimming took 0 bases from V and 2 from J; bases not matched to a gene: 8.

This clonotype was seen at least ten times. This chain uses TRBV11-2 with TRBJ2-4, with D possibly called TRBD1 or TRBD2 (6 bases each). V was trimmed by 7 bases and J by 5 bases, leaving 18 bases between them. From germline, CDR1 is SGHAT and CDR2 FQNNGV. CDR3 size: 15 residues. This CDR3 is CASTDARGRENIQYF. DNA for the CDR3: TGTGCCAGCACCGACGCCCGGGGGCGGGAAAACATTCAGTACTTC. The whole variable domain, filled in from reference TRBV11-2 and TRBJ2-4, reads EAGVAQSPRYKIIEKRQSVAFWCNPISGHATLYWYQQILGQGPKLLIQFQNNGVVDDSQLPKDRFSAERLKGVDSTLKIQPAKLEDSAVYLCASTDARGRENIQYFGAGTRLSVL.

This CDR3 is CASSYTLGAGNTIYF. The DNA for the CDR3 is TGTGCCAGCAGTTATACGCTCGGGGCTGGAAACACCATATATTTT. The V and J genes are TRBV28 and TRBJ1-3; no clear D gene. The germline V and J ends were trimmed by 4 bases and 2 bases, with 12 bases remaining between them. The CDR3 contains 15 residues. Germline V CDR1 and CDR2: MDHEN, SYDVKM.

This sequence joins TRBV9 and TRBJ2-1; the D gene is possibly TRBD2 (6 bases). The ends were cut back, 0 bases at V and 4 bases at J, with 14 bases in the middle. Germline values: CDR1 SGDLS, CDR2 YYNGEE. The length of the CDR3 is 16 residues. CDR3 amino acids: CASSVGGGTLYNEQFF. The DNA of the CDR3 is TGTGCCAGCAGCGTAGGGGGCGGGACCCTTTACAATGAGCAGTTCTTC.

The rearrangement uses TRBV20-1 and TRBJ2-1; a weak D match, TRBD2 (6 bases). The length of the CDR3 is 13 residues. With 6 bases removed from V and 6 bases from J, the gap between germline ends came to 15 bases. Germline lookup yields CDR1 DFQATT and CDR2 SNEGSKA (reference sequence). The CDR3 bases are TGCAGTGCAAGGGACTCCCCGCTCAATGAGCAGTTCTTC. The encoded protein is CSARDSPLNEQFF.

The chain couples TRBV4-2 to TRBJ2-2; no reliable D call. The V end lost 0 bases, the J end lost 7 bases, and 6 bases lay between the germline ends. This CDR3 is 13 amino acids long. CDR1 and CDR2 from the germline V gene are LGHNA and YNFKEQ. CDR3 protein: CASSQESNGELFF. DNA of the CDR3: TGTGCCAGCAGCCAAGAAAGTAACGGGGAGCTGTTTTTT.

The genes are TRBV20-1 and TRBJ2-3, with D perhaps matching TRBD2 (5 bases). With 5 bases removed from V and 6 bases from J, the gap between germline ends came to 12 bases. The length of the CDR3 is 12 residues. Per the germline V gene, CDR1 is DFQATT and CDR2 is SNEGSKA (reference sequence). CDR3 residues: CSAPSTRDTQYF. The DNA for the CDR3 is TGCAGTGCTCCCTCCACTAGGGATACGCAGTATTTT.

Comments on this clonotype: This may stem from a read error, because a much larger clone lies one nucleotide away. The chain is built from TRBV20-1 and TRBJ2-1; D possibly corresponds to TRBD2 (6 bases). CDR1 and CDR2 from the germline V gene are DFQATT and SNEGSKA (reference sequence). The CDR3 totals 15 residues. The CDR3 spells CNARAGGSANNEQFF. For the CDR3, the DNA is TGCAATGCTAGAGCCGGGGGTAGCGCTAACAATGAGCAGTTCTTC.

The chain employs TRBV19 and TRBJ2-7; TRBD2 might be the D (7 bases). CDR3 size: 14 residues. CDR1 LNHDA and CDR2 SQIVND come from the germline V gene (reference sequence). The V gene lost 4 bases and the J gene lost 4 bases, with 14 bases spanning the gap. CDR3 sequence: CASSRGGASYEQYF. In DNA form, the CDR3 reads TGTGCCAGTAGTAGGGGGGGCGCATCGTACGAGCAGTACTTC.

This rearrangement joins TRBV5-1 to TRBJ2-2; D is undetermined. V was pared by 4 bases and J by 0 bases, with 7 bases between. Germline assignment: CDR1 SGHRS and CDR2 YFSETQ. The CDR3 runs 14 residues. Here the CDR3 reads CASSIYTNTGELFF. The CDR3 DNA reads as TGCGCCAGCAGCATATACACGAACACCGGGGAGCTGTTTTTT.

This clonotype was counted many times. The chain is built from TRBV24-1 and TRBJ2-7; perhaps TRBD1 as D (5 bases). With 4 bases removed from V and 6 bases from J, the gap between germline ends came to 12 bases. Germline CDR1 and CDR2: KGHDR and SFDVKD. CDR3 length: 13 residues. The CDR3: CATSDRQKFEQYF. The CDR3 bases are TGTGCCACCAGTGACCGACAGAAGTTCGAGCAGTACTTC.

This chain joins TRBV7-9 and TRBJ1-6, with D maybe TRBD1 (6 bases). Trimming stripped 5 bases from V and 7 bases from J, with 12 bases between. The CDR3 extends over 14 amino acids. The germline V gene has CDR1 SEHNR and CDR2 FQNEAQ (reference sequence). In nucleotides, the CDR3 is TGTGCCAGCAGCCACAGGGAGCCGAATTCACCCCTCCACTTT. This sequence encodes CASSHREPNSPLHF. The full variable domain, in which reference TRBV7-9 and TRBJ1-6 provide the parts outside the CDR3, is DTGVSQNPRHKITKRGQNVTFRCDPISEHNRLYWYRQTLGQGPEFLTYFQNEAQLEKSRLLSDRFSAERPKGSFSTLEIQRTEQGDSAMYLCASSHREPNSPLHFGNGTRLTVT.

This clonotype was observed a few times. A much larger clone differs from this one at a single base, so this may be a read error. This chain connects TRBV3-1 to TRBJ1-6, with unresolved D. Germline CDR1 is LGHDT and CDR2 is YNNKEL (reference sequence). CDR3 length equals 12 residues. As DNA, the CDR3 is TGTGCCTGCAGCCAAGTCGGAAGGACCCTCCACTTT. Translating gives CACSQVGRTLHF. Complete variable domain (other parts from reference TRBV3-1 and TRBJ1-6): DTAVSQTPKYLVTQMGNDKSIKCEQNLGHDTMYWYKQDSKKFLKIMFSYNNKELIINETVPNRFSPKSPDKAHLNLHINSLELGDSAVYFCACSQVGRTLHFGNGTRLTVT.

The chain joins TRBV28 to TRBJ1-4; D gene ambiguous. CDR3 length: 12 amino acids. V was cut by 10 bases and J by 5 bases, with 11 bases left in between. The germline CDR1 and CDR2 sequences are MDHEN and SYDVKM. CDR3 bases: TGTGCCACCGGGTTGGGGAATGAAAAACTGTTTTTT. Its translation is CATGLGNEKLFF.

This clonotype has at least ten counts. The chain carries TRBV2 and TRBJ2-7; possibly TRBD1 for D (6 bases). Trimming took off 3 bases at V and 9 bases at J, with 9 bases between the two ends. There are 11 residues in the CDR3. Germline V gives CDR1 SNHLY, CDR2 FYNNEI. The DNA for the CDR3 is TGTGCCAGCAGTGATTTGGGGGCGCAGTACTTC. It codes for CASSDLGAQYF.

In this sample, this clonotype turned up many times. The chain employs TRBV7-8 and TRBJ2-5; 7 positions agree with TRBD2. The V gene's germline CDR1 is SGHVS and CDR2 FQNEAQ. The CDR3 is 17 residues long. Unmatched junction bases numbered 17, after V lost 5 bases and J lost 5 bases. The CDR3 bases are TGTGCCAGCAGCCCATCAGCTGGGGGAGGGCCCCGGGAGACCCAGTACTTC. This translates into CASSPSAGGGPRETQYF.

This clonotype was recorded many times. The chain joins TRBV28 to TRBJ2-1; 10 bases are shared with TRBD1. Trimming cost V 9 bases and J 2 bases; bases outside gene matches: 4. CDR3 length: 14 amino acids. The germline CDR1 and CDR2 sequences are MDHEN and SYDVKM. The CDR3 nucleotides are TGTGCCAGTTTGACAGGGGGCACCTACAATGAGCAGTTCTTC. It specifies CASLTGGTYNEQFF.

The sample holds a few counts of this clonotype. With a much larger clone just one base away, this may be a read error. The chain has TRBV28 and TRBJ2-1, with a tentative D call TRBD2 (5 bases). Germline CDR1 MDHEN, CDR2 SYDVKM. The CDR3 runs to 14 residues. The CDR3 here is CASSARTGYSEQFF. The CDR3 nucleotides read TGTGCCAGCAGTGCGAGGACTGGATACAGTGAGCAGTTCTTC.

This clonotype appeared many times. The chain is built from TRBV30 and TRBJ1-4; D not certain. Germline V gene sequence: CDR1 GTSNPN, CDR2 SVGIG (reference sequence). Trimming stripped 2 bases from V and 8 bases from J, with 9 bases between. This CDR3 region has 12 residues. The CDR3 DNA is TGTGCCTGGAGTTCGGACTTGGAAAAACTGTTTTTT. Translating it yields CAWSSDLEKLFF.

CDR3 in amino acids: CASSTDVRVGSYNEQFF. The CDR3 DNA reads TGTGCCAGTAGTACCGACGTCCGGGTGGGCTCCTACAATGAGCAGTTCTTC. The V gene is TRBV19, the J gene TRBJ2-1; D ambiguous. Germline V lookup: CDR1 LNHDA, CDR2 SQIVND (reference sequence). Trimming shortened V by 4 bases and J by 0 bases, and 16 bases separated the two germline ends. This CDR3 spans 17 amino acids. Full variable domain (missing parts from reference TRBV19 and TRBJ2-1): DGGITQSPKYLFRKEGQNVTLSCEQNLNHDAMYWYRQDPGQGLRLIYYSQIVNDFQKGDIAEGYSVSREKKESFPLTVTSAQKNPTAFYLCASSTDVRVGSYNEQFFGPGTRLTVL.

This clonotype has just one count. This chain joins TRBV7-2 and TRBJ2-1; D unclear. Germline V gene sequence: CDR1 SGHTA, CDR2 FQGNSA. CDR3 length: 13 amino acids. Trimming shortened V by 5 bases and J by 12 bases, and 17 bases separated the two germline ends. CDR3 residues: CASSLLTPARQFF. The CDR3 nucleotides read TGTGCCAGCAGCCTCTTGACCCCCGCTCGGCAGTTCTTC.

This clonotype was recorded many times. The genes are TRBV28 and TRBJ2-1, with TRBD2 matching 8 bases. Germline-derived CDR1 and CDR2 are MDHEN and SYDVKM. The CDR3 is 15 amino acids. V was clipped by 3 bases and J by 6 bases; unmatched bases: 7. CDR3 nucleotide sequence: TGTGCCAGCAGTTTCTTCGGGAGGGCCAGCAATGAGCAGTTCTTC. Translated: CASSFFGRASNEQFF.